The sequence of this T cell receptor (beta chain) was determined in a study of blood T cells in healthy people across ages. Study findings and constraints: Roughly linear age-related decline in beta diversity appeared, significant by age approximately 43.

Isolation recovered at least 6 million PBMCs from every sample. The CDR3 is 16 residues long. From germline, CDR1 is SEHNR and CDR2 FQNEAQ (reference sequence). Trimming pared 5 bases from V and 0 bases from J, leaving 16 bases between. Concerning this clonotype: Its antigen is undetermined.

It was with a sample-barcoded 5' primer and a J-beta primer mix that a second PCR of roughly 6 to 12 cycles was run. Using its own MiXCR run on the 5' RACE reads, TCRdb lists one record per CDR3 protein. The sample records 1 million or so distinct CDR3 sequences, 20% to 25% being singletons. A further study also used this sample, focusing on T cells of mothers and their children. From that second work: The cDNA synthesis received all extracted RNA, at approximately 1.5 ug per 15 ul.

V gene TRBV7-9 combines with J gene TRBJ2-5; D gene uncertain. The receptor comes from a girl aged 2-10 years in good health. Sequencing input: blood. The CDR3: CASSPYYGDNQETQYF. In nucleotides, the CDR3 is TGTGCCAGCAGCCCCTATTACGGTGACAACCAAGAGACCCAGTACTTC.